Each of the 8 T cell receptor beta chains below was sequenced from the same sample in a study of cytomegalovirus exposure and HLA in healthy donors. Measured with immunoSEQ multiplex PCR; TCRdb has only the in-frame clones, and not every one. The sample shows 180,000 or so clones, approximately 86% of them seen only once. The specimen was PBMCs. The receptors stem from a man aged 25-40 years in good health and CMV-seropositive.

This chain connects TRBV7-2 to TRBJ1-6, with D possibly being TRBD1 (5 bases). This CDR3 has 16 amino acids. Germline CDR1 reads SGHTA; CDR2 reads FQGNSA. Trimming took 0 bases from V and 7 from J, leaving 13 bases between them. The chain's CDR3 is CASSLASGRWNSPLHF. For the CDR3, the DNA is TGTGCCAGCAGCTTAGCGTCAGGGAGGTGGAATTCACCCCTCCACTTT.

The chain joins TRBV15 to TRBJ2-1; 14 positions match TRBD2. V lost 4 bases, J lost 10 bases, and 3 bases stayed unmatched. Per the germline V gene, CDR1 is LNHNV and CDR2 is YYDKDF (reference sequence). This CDR3 has 14 residues. CDR3 region: CATSTGTSGSEQFF. CDR3 nucleotide sequence: TGTGCCACCAGCACTGGGACTAGCGGGAGCGAGCAGTTCTTC.

The J gene is TRBJ2-3, the V gene TRBV4-1; 8 nucleotides line up with TRBD1. Germline V gene lookup returns CDR1 MGHRA and CDR2 YSYEKL. The CDR3 is 15 residues long. The junction had 14 bases not matched to a gene; V was cut back by 4 bases and J by 11 bases. In nucleotides, the CDR3 is TGCGCCAGCAGCCCCACAATGACAGGGGCCGCGGGGCAGTATTTT. It specifies CASSPTMTGAAGQYF.

The chain recombines TRBV5-1 with TRBJ1-2; 8 bases are a match to TRBD1. The CDR3 covers 15 residues. Germline V CDR1 and CDR2: SGHRS, YFSETQ. J was trimmed by 5 bases and V by 0 bases; bases with no gene match: 6. DNA of the CDR3: TGCGCCAGCAGCTTGGAGCCCGGACAGGGATATGGCTACACCTTC. Protein sequence: CASSLEPGQGYGYTF.

About this clone: The germline gene is not matched at one end of the junction; a read error may be the cause. This chain links TRBV9 with TRBJ2-7; a possible D gene is TRBD1 (6 bases). This CDR3 contains 12 residues. CDR1 and CDR2 from the germline V gene are SGDLS and YYNGEE. In DNA form, the CDR3 reads TGTGCCAGCAGCGTAGCTTGTGAGGGGGATCACTTC. Its protein is CASSVACEGDHF.

The genes are TRBV27 and TRBJ1-2; the D gene is possibly TRBD1 (6 bases). Germline CDR1 reads MNHEY; CDR2 reads SMNVEV (reference sequence). There are 13 residues in the CDR3. Trimming took 5 bases from V and 7 from J, leaving 14 bases between them. CDR3 loop: CASSPGGHGGYTF. The CDR3 coding sequence is TGTGCCAGCAGTCCCGGGGGGCATGGTGGCTACACCTTC.

This rearrangement joins TRBV7-9 to TRBJ2-2, with a weak D call TRBD2 (7 bases). The CDR3 covers 15 residues. Between the trimmed V and J ends, which lost 4 bases and 5 bases, there was a span of 14 bases. From germline, CDR1 is SEHNR and CDR2 FQNEAQ (reference sequence). The CDR3 protein is CASSSPGGATGELFF. Here the CDR3 DNA reads TGTGCCAGCAGCTCCCCGGGGGGCGCGACCGGGGAGCTGTTTTTT.

This chain joins TRBV5-4 and TRBJ2-1; 9 bases map to TRBD1. Germline values: CDR1 SGHNT, CDR2 YYREEE (reference sequence). This CDR3 region has 15 residues. With 2 bases clipped from V and 6 bases from J, the junction kept 6 bases outside the gene matches. CDR3 sequence (DNA): TGTGCCAGCAGCTTCGGGACAGGGAGAACCAATGAGCAGTTCTTC. This sequence encodes CASSFGTGRTNEQFF.